This T cell receptor beta chain was observed in a study of tumor-infiltrating lymphocytes in oesophageal squamous cell carcinoma. Each CDR3 protein gets one entry after TCRdb re-called the PCR reads with MiXCR. The data contain nearly 20,000 distinct CDR3 sequences, 40% of them seen just once; the ten biggest clones take up 6.8%. This clonotype has ten or more counts. The germline V gene encodes CDR1 SGHAT and CDR2 FQNNGV. The CDR3 is made up of 17 amino acids. After removal of 5 bases from V and 0 bases from J, the junction contained 10 bases not matched to a gene. The clonotype was recovered from a male donor with esophageal squamous cell carcinoma. J is TRBJ2-4 and V is TRBV11-2; the match to TRBD2 covers 7 bases. Sample: blood. The CDR3 DNA reads as TGTGCCAGCAGCCCCCAAATGCGGGAGTTAGCCAAAAACATTCAGTACTTC. It specifies CASSPQMRELAKNIQYF.